The 17 T cell receptor beta chains below were found in one sample sequenced in a study of T cells in narcolepsy. The data were produced by immunoSEQ multiplex PCR, yet TCRdb's version contains in-frame clones alone and is incomplete. Here the sample spans roughly 27,000 clones, more than 75% being singletons. The material sequenced was CD45RA- memory CD4+ T cells from PBMCs. The receptor set was obtained from a human donor with narcolepsy.

V usage is TRBV12-5 and J usage is TRBJ2-7, with D maybe TRBD2 (5 bases). With 0 bases removed from V and 1 base from J, the gap between germline ends came to 10 bases. The CDR3 length is 15 residues. Germline loops: CDR1 LGHNT, CDR2 FRNRAP. CDR3: CASGLVVGKSYEQYF. The CDR3 coding sequence is TGTGCTAGTGGTTTGGTAGTCGGGAAATCCTACGAGCAGTACTTC.

The sample holds one count of this clone. The chain uses TRBV6-6 and TRBJ2-7, with TRBD2 as a possible D gene (6 bases). The CDR3 has 13 amino acids. Between the trimmed V and J ends, which lost 7 bases and 4 bases, there was a span of 14 bases. The germline V gene encodes CDR1 MNHNY and CDR2 SVGAGI (reference sequence). CDR3 region: CASTNYGGYEQYF. CDR3 nucleotide sequence: TGTGCCAGCACCAATTACGGAGGGTACGAGCAGTACTTC.

The chain uses TRBV11-3 and TRBJ2-3; 10 bases align to TRBD2. CDR1 and CDR2 (germline): SGHNT, YENEEA. V lost 4 bases and J lost 0; bases outside the gene matches: 10. The CDR3 runs 18 residues. The CDR3 nucleotides are TGTGCCAGCAGCTCAGGAGGTAGCGGGGGGCCCAGCACAGATACGCAGTATTTT. The encoded protein is CASSSGGSGGPSTDTQYF.

The CDR3 region is CASSLLGERRRTEAFF. The CDR3 region has the DNA TGTGCCAGCAGCTTGTTGGGGGAGAGAAGGCGCACTGAAGCTTTCTTT. This chain joins TRBV5-4 and TRBJ1-1, with D maybe TRBD1 (5 bases). CDR1 and CDR2 (germline): SGHNT, YYREEE (reference sequence). The CDR3 runs to 16 residues. V was trimmed by 1 base and J by 4 bases, leaving 17 bases between them.

The chain has TRBV2 and TRBJ1-2; possibly TRBD1 for D (6 bases). V was cut by 5 bases and J by 4 bases, with 14 bases left in between. The CDR3 contains 14 residues. Germline lookup yields CDR1 SNHLY and CDR2 FYNNEI. CDR3 loop: CASSLQGIGYGYTF. The CDR3 DNA sequence: TGTGCCAGCAGTTTACAGGGAATCGGCTATGGCTACACCTTC.

The V call is TRBV6-1, the J call TRBJ1-4; D is unresolved. The CDR3 is 15 amino acids. Per germline, CDR1 MNHNS and CDR2 SASEGT. Between the trimmed V and J ends, which lost 9 bases and 3 bases, there was a span of 17 bases. In DNA, the CDR3 is TGTGCCAGTGTTCTAGTAGAAGGAGCTAATGAAAAACTGTTTTTT. This translates into CASVLVEGANEKLFF.

The rearrangement uses TRBV11-3 and TRBJ1-1; unclear D gene. The CDR3 contains 13 residues. V was trimmed by 4 bases and J by 1 base, leaving 7 bases between them. The V gene's germline CDR1 is SGHNT and CDR2 YENEEA. DNA for the CDR3: TGTGCCAGCAGCTATGAGGGGAACACTGAAGCTTTCTTT. This codes for CASSYEGNTEAFF.

This clone was picked up a small number of times. The V gene is TRBV28, the J gene TRBJ1-5; D not certain. CDR3 length: 12 amino acids. In germline, CDR1 is MDHEN, CDR2 SYDVKM. Trimming pared 4 bases from V and 5 bases from J, leaving 6 bases between. The CDR3 coding sequence is TGTGCCAGCAGTTCCATTTATCAGCCCCAGCATTTT. This sequence encodes CASSSIYQPQHF.

The rearrangement links TRBV7-8 to TRBJ1-1; D unresolved. Germline-derived CDR1 and CDR2 are SGHVS and FQNEAQ. The V and J ends lost 7 bases and 1 base respectively, with 10 bases between them. The CDR3 runs 13 residues. CDR3 DNA: TGTGCCAGCACGGAGGTAGAGAACACTGAAGCTTTCTTT. Translating gives CASTEVENTEAFF. Combining the CDR3 with reference TRBV7-8 and TRBJ1-1 gives the whole variable domain GAGVSQSPRYKVAKRGQDVALRCDPISGHVSLFWYQQALGQGPEFLTYFQNEAQLDKSGLPSDRFFAERPEGSVSTLKIQRTQQEDSAVYLCASTEVENTEAFFGQGTRLTVV.

The chain employs TRBV12-5 and TRBJ2-3; 7 nucleotides agree with TRBD2. Looked up from germline, CDR1 is LGHNT and CDR2 is FRNRAP. V shed 1 base and J 2 bases; nucleotides not matched to a gene: 6. This CDR3 has 16 residues. The CDR3 DNA sequence: TGTGCTAGTGGTTTGGGCCTGGGGGGGGTCACAGATACGCAGTATTTT. It translates to CASGLGLGGVTDTQYF.

The rearrangement links TRBV5-1 to TRBJ2-1; 8 bases align to TRBD1. The J segment lost 6 bases and the V segment lost 0 bases, leaving 8 bases of the junction unmatched. Germline V lookup: CDR1 SGHRS, CDR2 YFSETQ. This CDR3 has 16 amino acids. This chain's CDR3 is CASSLGGTGFFNEQFF. Written as DNA, the CDR3 is TGCGCCAGCAGCTTGGGAGGGACAGGCTTTTTCAATGAGCAGTTCTTC. Together with reference TRBV5-1 and TRBJ2-1, the CDR3 gives the full variable domain: KAGVTQTPRYLIKTRGQQVTLSCSPISGHRSVSWYQQTPGQGLQFLFEYFSETQRNKGNFPGRFSGRQFSNSRSEMNVSTLELGDSALYLCASSLGGTGFFNEQFFGPGTRLTVL.

The rearrangement links TRBV5-4 to TRBJ2-3; weak D call: TRBD1 (5 bases). CDR1 is SGHNT, CDR2 YYREEE, per germline (reference sequence). The V end was cut by 0 bases, the J end by 2 bases, with 13 bases between. The CDR3 is 16 amino acids. CDR3 in DNA: TGTGCCAGCAGCTTGGGGGGCCGACAAGCCACAGATACGCAGTATTTT. This gives the protein CASSLGGRQATDTQYF.

The chain couples TRBV19 to TRBJ2-5, with 14 bases lining up with TRBD2. The length of the CDR3 is 15 residues. Germline CDR1 LNHDA, CDR2 SQIVND (reference sequence). V lost 5 bases to trimming and J lost 4 bases; unmatched junction nucleotides: 3. The CDR3 loop is CASSLTSGGGETQYF. The CDR3 region has the DNA TGTGCCAGTAGTTTGACTAGCGGGGGGGGAGAGACCCAGTACTTC.

The CDR3 sequence: CASSGRTAADQPQHF. In DNA, the CDR3 is TGTGCCAGCAGTGGACGGACAGCTGCAGATCAGCCCCAGCATTTT. The V gene is TRBV6-5, the J gene TRBJ1-5; TRBD1 might be the D (6 bases). Germline CDR1 MNHEY, CDR2 SVGAGI. CDR3 length: 15 residues. Trimming took 5 bases from V and 5 from J, leaving 16 bases between them.

The chain is built from TRBV5-5 and TRBJ2-3, with TRBD2 matching over 9 bases. Germline CDR1 and CDR2: SGHKS and YYEKEE (reference sequence). This CDR3 region has 19 residues. V was clipped by 3 bases and J by 4 bases; unmatched bases: 18. The CDR3 bases are TGTGCCAGCAGCTCCAAACCCGGGGGTAGCGGGGGACCGGCAGATACGCAGTATTTT. It is translated as CASSSKPGGSGGPADTQYF.

This sequence joins TRBV5-4 and TRBJ2-1, with unresolved D. This CDR3 is 11 amino acids long. In germline, CDR1 is SGHNT, CDR2 YYREEE (reference sequence). Trimming stripped 3 bases from V and 9 bases from J, with 7 bases between. This CDR3 reads CASSSLVEQFF. For the CDR3, the DNA is TGTGCCAGCAGCTCCCTGGTTGAGCAGTTCTTC.

The V gene is TRBV19, the J gene TRBJ2-5, with D maybe TRBD1 (6 bases). The length of the CDR3 is 16 residues. V lost 10 bases and J lost 5, with 26 bases in between. Germline V gives CDR1 LNHDA, CDR2 SQIVND (reference sequence). CDR3 DNA: TGTGCCACCCAGAGAACAGGGTTCTCACCGGCGGAGACCCAGTACTTC. This gives the protein CATQRTGFSPAETQYF.